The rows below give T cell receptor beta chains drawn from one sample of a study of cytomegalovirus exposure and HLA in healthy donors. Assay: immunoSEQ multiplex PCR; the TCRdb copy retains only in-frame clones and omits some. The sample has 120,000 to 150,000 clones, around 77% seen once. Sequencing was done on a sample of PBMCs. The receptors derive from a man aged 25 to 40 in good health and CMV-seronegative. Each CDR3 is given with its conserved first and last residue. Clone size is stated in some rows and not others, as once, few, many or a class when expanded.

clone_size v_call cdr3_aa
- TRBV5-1 CASSDRGSDTQYF
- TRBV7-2 CASSLARGIAEGYTF
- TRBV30 CAWSRGNEKLFF
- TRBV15 CATSRDGRRAFF
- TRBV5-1 CASSLLGQVNYGYTF
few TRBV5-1 CASSLVGQDGGELFF
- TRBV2 CASLVRGISSPLHF
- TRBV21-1 CASSKGREGPLPEQFF
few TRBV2 CASRDPGGGYEQYF
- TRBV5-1 CASSLAFQGQSSGNTIYF
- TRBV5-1 CASSLTGGSTEAFF
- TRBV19 CASSITSGSNQPQNF
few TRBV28 CASSRQGPSYEQYF
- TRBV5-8 CASSTPRSGTPATQYF
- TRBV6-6 CASLAQGNLNTEAFF
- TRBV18 CASSPEGYGYTF
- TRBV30 CAWSSHGWTVYGYTF
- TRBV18 CASSPPGQPNEKLFF
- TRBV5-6 CASSLGDRVNSPLHF
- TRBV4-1 CASSQAGGNNSPLHF
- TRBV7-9 CASSLTGGSGEQYF
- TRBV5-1 CASSLDGEVAGNNEQFF
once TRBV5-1 CASSLGQGDPYEQYF